One sample yielded the 13 T cell receptor beta chains listed below, sequenced in a study of cytomegalovirus exposure and HLA in healthy donors (dated by TCRdb to 2016 to 2017). Library creation used the immunoSEQ multiplex PCR assay. A mixture of 60 forward primers for TCR Vbeta segments and 13 reverse primers for TCR Jbeta segments was used in the multiplex PCR. TCRdb took over this immuneACCESS table, retaining in-frame rearrangements with V and J assigned. Such tables are incomplete; in checked studies, under half of the missing clones stem from an unresolved V gene, and the remainder is unexplained. The sample table records some 65,000 clones; 75% of these occur just once. Roughly 23% of the sample rests with the top ten. The specimen sequenced was PBMCs. The receptors were sampled from a woman between 35 and 50 years old in good health and CMV-seropositive.

The chain uses TRBV9 and TRBJ2-3; TRBD1 is a possible D gene (6 bases). The CDR3 sequence is 15 residues long. Germline CDR1 reads SGDLS; CDR2 reads YYNGEE. The V gene lost 6 bases and the J gene lost 2 bases, with 16 bases spanning the gap. The CDR3, as DNA: TGTGCCAGCAACCGTGGTGGGACAAACACAGATACGCAGTATTTT. It codes for CASNRGGTNTDTQYF.

The rearrangement uses TRBV6-5 and TRBJ1-4; 9 nucleotides agree with TRBD1. Germline CDR1 reads MNHEY; CDR2 reads SVGAGI. J gave up 2 bases and V 4 bases, and 5 bases lay outside the gene matches. This CDR3 has 16 amino acids. The CDR3 nucleotides read TGTGCCAGCAGTTGGGGACAGGGCGTGACTAATGAAAAACTGTTTTTT. Translating gives CASSWGQGVTNEKLFF.

The chain combines TRBV7-9 with TRBJ1-3; D unresolved. The CDR3 has 13 amino acids. CDR1 and CDR2 (germline): SEHNR, FQNEAQ (reference sequence). Trimming removed 2 bases at V and 4 bases at J, with 6 bases between. CDR3 loop: CASSLQEGNTIYF. CDR3 sequence (DNA): TGTGCCAGCAGCTTACAAGAGGGAAACACCATATATTTT.

J is TRBJ1-1 and V is TRBV30; D is possibly TRBD1 (5 bases). CDR3 size: 15 residues. The ends were cut back, 0 bases at V and 1 base at J, with 12 bases in the middle. CDR1 is GTSNPN, CDR2 SVGIG, per germline (reference sequence). Here the CDR3 reads CAWSVLQGGNTEAFF. As DNA, the CDR3 is TGTGCCTGGAGTGTATTGCAGGGCGGGAACACTGAAGCTTTCTTT. Looking up the rest from reference TRBV30 and TRBJ1-1 gives the full variable domain: SQTIHQWPATLVQPVGSPLSLECTVEGTSNPNLYWYRQAAGRGLQLLFYSVGIGQISSEVPQNLSASRPQDRQFILSSKKLLLSDSGFYLCAWSVLQGGNTEAFFGQGTRLTVV.

The V call is TRBV6-1, the J call TRBJ1-2, with 11 positions matching TRBD1. Germline V gives CDR1 MNHNS, CDR2 SASEGT. CDR3 length equals 14 residues. Trimming took 7 bases from V and 7 from J; bases not matched to a gene: 8. The CDR3 nucleotides read TGTGCCAGCATGTTCGGACAGGGGGCTGGTGGCTACACCTTC. Encoded protein: CASMFGQGAGGYTF.

The gene calls are TRBV15 and TRBJ2-1, with 11 bases identical to TRBD2. CDR3 size: 16 residues. Germline V CDR1 and CDR2: LNHNV, YYDKDF (reference sequence). Germline trimming cut 0 bases from V and 10 bases from J; bases unmatched to any gene: 8. The CDR3 region is CATSRDASGGSGEQFF. The CDR3 DNA reads as TGTGCCACCAGCAGAGATGCTAGCGGGGGGTCTGGGGAGCAGTTCTTC.

The chain combines TRBV5-1 with TRBJ2-1, with 7 bases matching TRBD2. With V trimmed by 0 bases and J by 6 bases, 15 bases remained unmatched. Germline values: CDR1 SGHRS, CDR2 YFSETQ. The CDR3 has 18 amino acids. Written as DNA, the CDR3 is TGCGCCAGCAGCTTGGAGGGACTAATGTTGGGGGTGGGCAATGAGCAGTTCTTC. This codes for CASSLEGLMLGVGNEQFF.

This clone was observed a few times. The chain combines TRBV5-1 with TRBJ1-2, with TRBD1 as a possible D gene (5 bases). This CDR3 spans 14 amino acids. Trimming stripped 4 bases from V and 0 bases from J, with 10 bases between. Germline assignment: CDR1 SGHRS and CDR2 YFSETQ. The CDR3 nucleotides are TGCGCCAGCAGCCTAGTGACAGCTAACTATGGCTACACCTTC. It codes for CASSLVTANYGYTF.

The chain combines TRBV12-5 with TRBJ1-6; TRBD1 matches at 7 bases. Germline lookup yields CDR1 LGHNT and CDR2 FRNRAP. The CDR3 is 18 amino acids. Trimming removed 2 bases from V and 3 bases from J; junction bases left unmatched: 10. CDR3 region: CASGLSLLQGNYNSPLHF. CDR3 DNA sequence: TGTGCTAGTGGTTTGTCCCTCTTACAGGGGAACTATAATTCACCCCTCCACTTT.

This clone is a singleton in its sample. This chain links TRBV5-4 with TRBJ2-3, with D unclear. Germline V gene data show CDR1 as SGHNT and CDR2 as YYREEE (reference sequence). The V end was cut by 0 bases, the J end by 6 bases, with 11 bases between. The CDR3 covers 14 residues. This CDR3 is CASSLERLRDTQYF. CDR3 bases: TGTGCCAGCAGCTTGGAGCGTCTTAGGGATACGCAGTATTTT.

This clone was counted a single time. The chain carries TRBV23-1 and TRBJ2-3; D is possibly TRBD1 (5 bases). TRBV23-1 qualifies as an ORF whose function is uncertain. V lost 4 bases and J lost 5, with 16 bases in between. This CDR3 is 15 amino acids long. The CDR3 nucleotides read TGCGCCAGCAGTCCGGCAGGGATCCATCGAGATACGCAGTATTTT. Translation gives CASSPAGIHRDTQYF.

This chain joins TRBV5-6 and TRBJ2-4, with TRBD1 as a possible D gene (6 bases). This CDR3 region has 13 residues. V was trimmed by 1 base and J by 6 bases, leaving 8 bases between them. The germline V gene has CDR1 SGHDT and CDR2 YYEEEE. The CDR3 nucleotides read TGTGCCAGCAGCTTGAAACAGGGAAACATTCAGTACTTC. Residues: CASSLKQGNIQYF.

V and J are TRBV5-5 and TRBJ1-5; D call uncertain. CDR3 length: 15 amino acids. The V end lost 0 bases, the J end lost 5 bases, and 12 bases lay between the germline ends. CDR1 SGHKS and CDR2 YYEKEE come from the germline V gene (reference sequence). The CDR3 nucleotides are TGTGCCAGCAGCTTGGGCGGGGAACGGCATCAGCCCCAGCATTTT. It codes for CASSLGGERHQPQHF.